Described below is a single T cell receptor (beta chain) sequence and its context. Under the authors' procedure: The assay estimated nucleated cells by amplifying reference gene primers. TCRdb's copy holds only in-frame clones and misses some; the assay was immunoSEQ multiplex PCR. D and trimming were read from the DNA, whereas the V and J calls and clone size are those reported in that table. In the table there are around 30,000 clones, approximately 85% of which are singletons. The trim removed 6 bases at V and 1 base at J, leaving 7 bases unmatched. CDR1 SQVTM and CDR2 ANQGSEA come from the germline V gene. The CDR3 sequence is 14 residues long. This sample is part of a study of blood T cell repertoires in COVID-19.

The sequence was collected from a man aged 60 to 75 with active COVID-19. The sequenced sample consisted of peripheral blood. The chain carries TRBV29-1 and TRBJ2-7; 9 bases are a match to TRBD1. The CDR3 DNA sequence: TGCAGCGTGGCTCCGGGACAGGGTTCCTACGAGCAGTACTTC. Residues: CSVAPGQGSYEQYF.